This T cell receptor beta chain was identified in a study of technical replicates of blood from a few donors (dated by TCRdb to 2016 to 2017). In regard to this clone: The target of this receptor is not known. It has no much larger one-base neighbor in the sample; base qualities were not kept.

Per the germline V gene (reference sequence), MNHNY is the CDR1 and SVGAGI is the CDR2. V loses 6 bases at its end and J loses 3 bases; junction bases beyond the gene matches: 8. Spanning cysteine to phenylalanine, the CDR3 consists of 15 amino acids. The only DNA kept is the CDR3, 45 bases in frame from the first base. Libraries were constructed by the immunoSEQ multiplex PCR assay. TCRdb took this table from immuneACCESS and kept in-frame rearrangements with V and J called. Such tables lack part of the clones; where checked against another copy, unresolved V genes explain under half of the gap, and the rest is unexplained. Present in this sample are almost 70,000 clones, over 70% of which were seen just once. 4% to 5% of the sample goes to the ten largest clones.

This TCR came from a human donor in good health. Some clones in this sample may be carry-over from other donors' samples. Recombination connected TRBV6-6 to TRBJ2-7; 10 bases in between match TRBD2. The sample consisted of PBMCs. The DNA sequence is TGTGCCAGCAGAAACCCCAGGACTAGCGGCTACGAGCAGTACTTC. Protein translation: CASRNPRTSGYEQYF.